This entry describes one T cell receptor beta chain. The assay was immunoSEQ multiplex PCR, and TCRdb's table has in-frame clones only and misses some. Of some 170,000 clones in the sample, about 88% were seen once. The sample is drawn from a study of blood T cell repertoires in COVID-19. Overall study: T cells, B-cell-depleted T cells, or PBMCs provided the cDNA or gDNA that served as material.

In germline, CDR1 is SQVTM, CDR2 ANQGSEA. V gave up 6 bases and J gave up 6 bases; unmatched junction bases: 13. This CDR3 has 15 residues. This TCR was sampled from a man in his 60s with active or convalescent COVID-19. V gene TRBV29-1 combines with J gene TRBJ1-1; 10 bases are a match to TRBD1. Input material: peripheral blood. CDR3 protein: CSVVDRGQMNSEAFF. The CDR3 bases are TGCAGCGTGGTAGACAGGGGGCAAATGAATTCTGAAGCTTTCTTT.